The 27 T cell receptor beta chains below come from one sample, sequenced in a study of cytomegalovirus exposure and HLA in healthy donors. The PCR had 60 Vbeta and 13 Jbeta primers. The table came from immunoSEQ multiplex PCR; TCRdb's copy has only in-frame clones and leaves some out. The table includes under 130,000 clones, over 70% detected once. The source material was PBMCs. These receptors all come from a man aged 35-49 years in good health and CMV-seronegative.

The chain links TRBV6-1 to TRBJ1-6; possible D gene TRBD1, 5 bases. V lost 2 bases, J lost 8 bases, and 13 bases lay in between. The germline gives CDR1 MNHNS, CDR2 SASEGT. The CDR3 sequence is 15 residues long. In DNA form, the CDR3 reads TGTGCCAGCAGTGAACTACCAGGGAGGCATTCACCCCTCCACTTT. Translation gives CASSELPGRHSPLHF.

The V call is TRBV27, the J call TRBJ2-7; 7 nucleotides align to TRBD1. The germline V gene has CDR1 MNHEY and CDR2 SMNVEV (reference sequence). The CDR3 sequence is 15 residues long. V gave up 3 bases and J gave up 3 bases; unmatched junction bases: 8. The CDR3 sequence: CASSLNGDRFYEQYF. For the CDR3, the DNA is TGTGCCAGCAGTTTGAACGGGGACAGATTCTACGAGCAGTACTTC.

The chain couples TRBV27 to TRBJ2-7, with a possible D match to TRBD1 (5 bases). The germline V gene encodes CDR1 MNHEY and CDR2 SMNVEV (reference sequence). Trimming left V 5 bases short and J 3 bases short, with 14 bases between. The CDR3 runs to 14 residues. This CDR3 is CASSISTANYEQYF. For the CDR3, the DNA is TGTGCCAGCAGTATCTCGACAGCCAACTACGAGCAGTACTTC.

V gene TRBV7-9 combines with J gene TRBJ2-1; a weak D match, TRBD2 (6 bases). CDR3 length equals 17 residues. Per the germline V gene, CDR1 is SEHNR and CDR2 is FQNEAQ (reference sequence). V was cut by 1 base and J by 0 bases, with 13 bases left in between. The CDR3 loop reads CASSLGRGLTSYNEQFF. Written as DNA, the CDR3 is TGTGCCAGCAGCTTAGGCCGAGGACTAACCTCCTACAATGAGCAGTTCTTC.

The CDR3 sequence is CASSFVGSYNEQFF. The CDR3 DNA reads as TGTGCCAGCAGTTTCGTCGGGAGTTACAATGAGCAGTTCTTC. The rearrangement links TRBV27 to TRBJ2-1; D might be TRBD2 (6 bases). CDR1 MNHEY and CDR2 SMNVEV come from the germline V gene (reference sequence). V shed 3 bases and J shed 4 bases, with 10 bases lying between them. This CDR3 has 14 residues.

V is TRBV7-2 and J is TRBJ1-6; D remains ambiguous. CDR3 length: 16 residues. Germline assignment: CDR1 SGHTA and CDR2 FQGNSA. V dropped 4 bases and J dropped 0 bases, with 10 bases sitting between them. The CDR3 DNA reads TGTGCCAGCAGCTCCCGTCGGAGCTCCTATAATTCACCCCTCCACTTT. It codes for CASSSRRSSYNSPLHF.

This clone was seen once. The junction departs from germline at one end; a sequencing error may be responsible. V is TRBV6-4 and J is TRBJ2-2, with 7 bases identical to TRBD1. Per the germline V gene, CDR1 is MRHNA and CDR2 is SNTAGT. The CDR3 spans 16 residues. CDR3 amino acids: CASSDEQGVNIGELFF. Written as DNA, the CDR3 is TGTGCCAGCAGTGACGAGCAGGGGGTCAACATCGGGGAGCTGTTTTTT.

Turning to this clone: Other DNA variants within this sample encode the same CDR3. The chain combines TRBV19 with TRBJ1-1; a weak D match, TRBD1 (5 bases). This CDR3 is 13 amino acids long. The V gene lost 3 bases and the J gene lost 5 bases, with 10 bases spanning the gap. Germline V lookup: CDR1 LNHDA, CDR2 SQIVND (reference sequence). CDR3 nucleotide sequence: TGTGCCAGTAGTATGGTCGGGGGAACTGAAGCTTTCTTT. Its translation is CASSMVGGTEAFF.

V usage is TRBV4-1 and J usage is TRBJ1-1; D may be TRBD1 (6 bases). This CDR3 region has 16 residues. The ends were cut back, 2 bases at V and 3 bases at J, with 16 bases in the middle. CDR1 is MGHRA, CDR2 YSYEKL, per germline. This CDR3 reads CASSQKTTGMDTEAFF. In DNA, the CDR3 is TGCGCCAGCAGCCAAAAGACTACAGGGATGGACACTGAAGCTTTCTTT.

The rearrangement uses TRBV12-5 and TRBJ1-2; 7 bases fit TRBD1. The CDR3 has 14 amino acids. Germline loops: CDR1 LGHNT, CDR2 FRNRAP. Trimming removed 1 base from V and 4 bases from J; junction bases left unmatched: 3. The CDR3 DNA follows: TGTGCTAGTGGTTTGGCAGGGGGTTCCTATGGCTACACCTTC. It yields the protein CASGLAGGSYGYTF.

This chain connects TRBV30 to TRBJ2-1, with D unclear. Deletions cut 2 bases from V and 6 bases from J, with 5 bases between. The CDR3 sequence is 11 residues long. Germline CDR1 GTSNPN, CDR2 SVGIG (reference sequence). CDR3 in amino acids: CAWSPLNEQFF. Here the CDR3 DNA reads TGTGCCTGGAGTCCCCTCAATGAGCAGTTCTTC.

This clone turned up a few times. CDR3 coding DNA: TGTGCCAGCAGCCTCATAGCGGGGGGAGGAACAGATACGCAGTATTTT. It translates to CASSLIAGGGTDTQYF. The V call is TRBV7-2, the J call TRBJ2-3, with 10 bases lining up with TRBD2. The CDR3 length is 16 residues. V trimming: 5 bases; J trimming: 3 bases; junction bases outside the gene matches: 8. Germline-derived CDR1 and CDR2 are SGHTA and FQGNSA.

This clone was recorded a few times. For the CDR3, the DNA is TGTGCCAGCAGCCTTCGCGGGACAGCTAGCAATCAGCCCCAGCATTTT. Residues: CASSLRGTASNQPQHF. The genes are TRBV27 and TRBJ1-5; TRBD1 aligns across 7 bases. Germline lookup yields CDR1 MNHEY and CDR2 SMNVEV (reference sequence). The V and J ends lost 6 bases and 0 bases, in that order; junction bases with no gene match: 8. CDR3 length: 16 residues.

The chain joins TRBV19 to TRBJ2-5, with D possibly being TRBD2 (6 bases). CDR3 length equals 13 residues. Germline CDR1 and CDR2: LNHDA and SQIVND (reference sequence). Trimming took 6 bases from V and 1 from J, leaving 9 bases between them. CDR3 sequence reads: CASSRLVQETQYF. The DNA of the CDR3 is TGTGCCAGTAGCCGACTAGTCCAAGAGACCCAGTACTTC.

The table lists this clone with a count of one. The gene calls are TRBV5-1 and TRBJ2-7; 8 bases map to TRBD1. The germline gives CDR1 SGHRS, CDR2 YFSETQ. This CDR3 comprises 14 residues. The ends lost 3 bases at V and 4 bases at J; junction bases unmatched: 6. CDR3 sequence (DNA): TGCGCCAGCAGCTCGGGACAGGAGATATACGAGCAGTACTTC. Amino acids: CASSSGQEIYEQYF. The complete variable domain, with remaining parts taken from reference TRBV5-1 and TRBJ2-7, reads KAGVTQTPRYLIKTRGQQVTLSCSPISGHRSVSWYQQTPGQGLQFLFEYFSETQRNKGNFPGRFSGRQFSNSRSEMNVSTLELGDSALYLCASSSGQEIYEQYFGPGTRLTVT.

J is TRBJ2-1 and V is TRBV6-5; D not resolved. CDR3 length equals 15 residues. The germline V gene encodes CDR1 MNHEY and CDR2 SVGAGI. Trimming cost V 1 base and J 5 bases, with 12 bases left between them. CDR3 in amino acids: CASSYFSGPHNEQFF. CDR3 in DNA: TGTGCCAGCAGTTACTTTTCGGGTCCCCACAATGAGCAGTTCTTC.

The V call is TRBV4-2, the J call TRBJ2-5; D is perhaps TRBD2 (6 bases). CDR3 length: 16 residues. Germline lookup yields CDR1 LGHNA and CDR2 YNFKEQ. V was cut by 4 bases and J by 4 bases, with 19 bases left in between. As DNA, the CDR3 is TGTGCCAGCAGCCGCCGCCCCTGGGGTAGCGGAGAGACCCAGTACTTC. It yields the protein CASSRRPWGSGETQYF.

This chain connects TRBV30 to TRBJ1-5; D is uncertain. Trimming stripped 2 bases from V and 4 bases from J, with 9 bases between. This CDR3 spans 13 amino acids. From germline, CDR1 is GTSNPN and CDR2 SVGIG (reference sequence). The CDR3 loop reads CAWSTQDNQPQHF. CDR3 coding DNA: TGTGCCTGGAGTACCCAGGATAATCAGCCCCAGCATTTT.

This clone was observed a handful of times. The chain is built from TRBV30 and TRBJ1-1; D gene uncertain. Between the trimmed V and J ends, which lost 1 base and 4 bases, there was a span of 10 bases. Germline values: CDR1 GTSNPN, CDR2 SVGIG (reference sequence). This CDR3 has 13 residues. The CDR3 DNA sequence: TGTGCCTGGAGTGACGGCGGACTCACTGAAGCTTTCTTT. Protein sequence: CAWSDGGLTEAFF.

This rearrangement joins TRBV18 to TRBJ2-7, with no clear D. Germline CDR1 KGHSH, CDR2 LQKENI. This CDR3 comprises 12 residues. V shed 3 bases and J shed 6 bases, with 9 bases lying between them. CDR3 sequence (DNA): TGTGCCAGCTCACCCTTTGAGGCCGAGCAGTACTTC. Translated, it gives CASSPFEAEQYF.

The CDR3 reads CASSQYFRRERYNSPLHF. Written as DNA, the CDR3 is TGCGCCAGCAGCCAATACTTCCGCAGGGAAAGATATAATTCACCCCTCCACTTT. The chain has TRBV4-1 and TRBJ1-6; TRBD1 might be the D (5 bases). V was clipped by 2 bases and J by 4 bases, with 18 bases between them. The germline gives CDR1 MGHRA, CDR2 YSYEKL. The CDR3 covers 18 residues.

The gene calls are TRBV28 and TRBJ2-5; 9 bases line up with TRBD2. CDR1 MDHEN and CDR2 SYDVKM come from the germline V gene. The CDR3 spans 16 residues. J lost 4 bases, V lost 6 bases, and 12 bases had no gene match. CDR3 in amino acids: CASRPGGRGGRETQYF. The CDR3 coding sequence is TGTGCCAGCAGACCAGGGGGGCGGGGGGGCCGAGAGACCCAGTACTTC. The entire variable domain, with the rest obtained from reference TRBV28 and TRBJ2-5, is as follows: DVKVTQSSRYLVKRTGEKVFLECVQDMDHENMFWYRQDPGLGLRLIYFSYDVKMKEKGDIPEGYSVSREKKERFSLILESASTNQTSMYLCASRPGGRGGRETQYFGPGTRLLVL.

This clone was detected once. This chain uses TRBV6-4 with TRBJ2-1; 9 nucleotides agree with TRBD1. The CDR3 has 13 amino acids. Trimming at V came to 6 bases and at J to 8 bases, leaving 5 bases not matched to a gene. The germline CDR1 and CDR2 sequences are MRHNA and SNTAGT. The CDR3 protein is CASRQQGAYEQFF. The CDR3 region has the DNA TGTGCCAGCAGACAACAGGGGGCTTATGAGCAGTTCTTC.

This clone turned up a few times. The rearrangement uses TRBV6-5 and TRBJ1-1, with TRBD1 identical over 8 bases. Looked up from germline, CDR1 is MNHEY and CDR2 is SVGAGI. Unmatched junction bases numbered 7, after V lost 6 bases and J lost 4 bases. This CDR3 spans 14 amino acids. The CDR3 DNA reads as TGTGCCAGCAGAAAGCAGGGGGCCTCCACTGAAGCTTTCTTT. Translated: CASRKQGASTEAFF.

This sequence joins TRBV7-2 and TRBJ1-6; D not certain. The V gene lost 0 bases and the J gene lost 9 bases, with 9 bases spanning the gap. The CDR3 runs 14 residues. From germline, CDR1 is SGHTA and CDR2 FQGNSA. In DNA, the CDR3 is TGTGCCAGCAGCTTAGCGCGGGGAGGTTCACCCCTCCACTTT. This gives the protein CASSLARGGSPLHF.

The V call is TRBV9, the J call TRBJ2-3; TRBD1 matches 12 bases. The CDR3 extends over 20 amino acids. The ends lost 4 bases at V and 2 bases at J; junction bases unmatched: 17. Per the germline V gene, CDR1 is SGDLS and CDR2 is YYNGEE. The CDR3 nucleotides are TGTGCCAGCAGCCTGTCCCCAGTTCCCGGGACAGGGGGCTCCACAGATACGCAGTATTTT. The encoded protein is CASSLSPVPGTGGSTDTQYF.

The chain combines TRBV18 with TRBJ1-5, with 10 bases that match TRBD1. From germline, CDR1 is KGHSH and CDR2 LQKENI. This CDR3 is built from 15 residues. V lost 6 bases to trimming and J lost 4 bases; unmatched junction nucleotides: 6. Written as DNA, the CDR3 is TGTGCCAGCTCCCCCGGGACAGGGGATAATCAGCCCCAGCATTTT. Encoded protein: CASSPGTGDNQPQHF.